These 27 T cell receptor beta chains were all obtained from the same sample, sequenced in a study of blood T cell repertoires in COVID-19. Method: immunoSEQ multiplex PCR; TCRdb's copy keeps in-frame clones and lacks some. The table lists a few hundred thousand clones, approximately 86% of them singletons. Sequencing was carried out using peripheral blood. All receptors derive from a man in his 60s with acute or convalescent COVID-19.

V gene TRBV20-1 combines with J gene TRBJ2-3, with 9 positions matching TRBD2. V shed 3 bases, J shed 2 bases, and the junction held 6 bases outside the gene matches. The CDR3 extends over 15 amino acids. CDR1 and CDR2 (germline): DFQATT, SNEGSKA (reference sequence). The CDR3 DNA follows: TGCAGTGCTAGTTGGGGCGGGGGGGCCACAGATACGCAGTATTTT. As protein: CSASWGGGATDTQYF.

This chain connects TRBV29-1 to TRBJ1-5; perhaps TRBD1 as D (6 bases). The germline V gene has CDR1 SQVTM and CDR2 ANQGSEA. V gave up 3 bases and J gave up 2 bases, with 8 bases separating them. The CDR3 covers 13 residues. The CDR3 bases are TGCAGCGTTGATGCAGGGGGCAATCAGCCCCAGCATTTT. It encodes CSVDAGGNQPQHF.

The chain uses TRBV6-5 and TRBJ2-7, with D possibly being TRBD1 (7 bases). Trimming cost V 6 bases and J 7 bases, with 19 bases left between them. The germline CDR1 and CDR2 sequences are MNHEY and SVGAGI. The CDR3 has 14 residues. The CDR3 nucleotides are TGTGCCAGCAGACCGTCAGGGGGGCCTGGAGAGCAGTACTTC. Amino acid sequence: CASRPSGGPGEQYF.

This clone was counted at least ten times. The chain combines TRBV24-1 with TRBJ2-5; TRBD1 agrees at 12 bases. This CDR3 is built from 17 residues. V dropped 3 bases and J dropped 6; count of bases not matched to a gene: 10. Germline V gene data show CDR1 as KGHDR and CDR2 as SFDVKD. CDR3: CATSDPSPGQGAKTQYF. The CDR3 coding sequence is TGTGCCACCAGTGATCCTTCCCCGGGACAGGGGGCGAAGACCCAGTACTTC.

V is TRBV5-5 and J is TRBJ1-5; unclear D gene. V was clipped by 1 base and J by 4 bases, with 12 bases between them. The CDR3 is 15 amino acids. Germline CDR1 is SGHKS and CDR2 is YYEKEE (reference sequence). The CDR3 DNA sequence: TGTGCCAGCAGCTTGCTGGGAGGGCCGAATCAGCCCCAGCATTTT. Its translation is CASSLLGGPNQPQHF.

The chain couples TRBV7-2 to TRBJ1-1; 7 bases agree with TRBD1. The J segment lost 2 bases and the V segment lost 6 bases, leaving 3 bases of the junction unmatched. This CDR3 has 13 residues. Germline CDR1 is SGHTA and CDR2 is FQGNSA. CDR3 coding DNA: TGTGCCAGCAGAAGGACAGGAAACACTGAAGCTTTCTTT. Translating it yields CASRRTGNTEAFF.

This clone was detected once. The rearrangement links TRBV6-5 to TRBJ2-1; a weak D match, TRBD2 (6 bases). CDR1 and CDR2 (germline): MNHEY, SVGAGI. The CDR3 consists of 14 residues. Trimming removed 6 bases from V and 3 bases from J, with 12 bases in between. The CDR3 reads CASRGSSVYNEQFF. CDR3 nucleotides: TGTGCCAGCAGAGGCTCTAGCGTCTACAATGAGCAGTTCTTC.

This chain connects TRBV29-1 to TRBJ2-2, with 10 positions matching TRBD1. Germline CDR1 and CDR2: SQVTM and ANQGSEA. Losses at the gene ends were 4 bases for V and 3 bases for J; bases not matched to a gene: 5. The CDR3 spans 15 residues. The CDR3 here is CSVARTGGDTGELFF. The CDR3 region has the DNA TGCAGCGTTGCCCGGACAGGGGGGGACACCGGGGAGCTGTTTTTT.

The chain has TRBV12-3 or TRBV12-4 and TRBJ1-2; 8 nucleotides match TRBD1. The V and J ends lost 6 bases and 3 bases, in that order; junction bases with no gene match: 3. The CDR3 is 13 amino acids. CDR3 DNA sequence: TGTGCCAGCAGAATACAGGGGGACTATGGCTACACCTTC. Encoded protein: CASRIQGDYGYTF.

The chain uses TRBV4-3 and TRBJ2-3; tentatively, D is TRBD2 (5 bases). V lost 4 bases and J 5 bases, leaving 16 bases between the germline ends. CDR3 length equals 15 residues. The V gene's germline CDR1 is LGHNA and CDR2 YSLEER. As DNA, the CDR3 is TGCGCCAGCAGCCCTTCCGAGGCTAGCCGAGATACGCAGTATTTT. It encodes CASSPSEASRDTQYF.

Of note for this clone: This sample includes further DNA sequences coding for the same CDR3. DNA of the CDR3: TGTGCCAGCAGCGTTCGCGGCACAGATACGCAGTATTTT. Encoded protein: CASSVRGTDTQYF. The chain carries TRBV9 and TRBJ2-3, with no clear D. The germline V and J ends were trimmed by 2 bases and 1 base, with 5 bases remaining between them. Per germline, CDR1 SGDLS and CDR2 YYNGEE. This CDR3 comprises 13 residues.

This clone was recorded once. V usage is TRBV29-1 and J usage is TRBJ2-5; 7 bases are a match to TRBD2. The CDR3 length is 13 residues. Per the germline V gene, CDR1 is SQVTM and CDR2 is ANQGSEA. The V segment lost 3 bases and the J segment 5 bases; nucleotides outside the gene matches: 6. This CDR3 is CSVDRAGGETQYF. DNA for the CDR3: TGCAGCGTTGACAGGGCCGGGGGGGAGACCCAGTACTTC.

This chain links TRBV7-2 with TRBJ2-1; 11 nucleotides line up with TRBD1. From germline, CDR1 is SGHTA and CDR2 FQGNSA. The V segment lost 5 bases and the J segment 7 bases; nucleotides outside the gene matches: 7. The CDR3 loop spans 15 amino acids. CDR3 DNA: TGTGCCAGCAGCACCCGGGACAGGGGGGGGAATGAGCAGTTCTTC. Translated: CASSTRDRGGNEQFF.

CDR3 coding DNA: TGTGCCAGCAGCTTAAAACAGGGCTACGAGCAGTACTTC. Its translation is CASSLKQGYEQYF. The chain joins TRBV7-2 to TRBJ2-7; D may be TRBD1 (6 bases). The germline V gene encodes CDR1 SGHTA and CDR2 FQGNSA. V was trimmed by 2 bases and J by 3 bases, leaving 8 bases between them. The CDR3 runs 13 residues.

The chain recombines TRBV11-3 with TRBJ2-2, with D tentatively TRBD2 (7 bases). Germline V gene sequence: CDR1 SGHNT, CDR2 YENEEA. There are 15 residues in the CDR3. V lost 5 bases, J lost 1 base, and 11 bases lay in between. DNA of the CDR3: TGTGCCAGCAGCCCGAGGGGGGGGAACACCGGGGAGCTGTTTTTT. Translating gives CASSPRGGNTGELFF.

This clone occurred once. This chain uses TRBV6-2 or TRBV6-3 with TRBJ2-5; TRBD2 matches at 7 bases. The CDR3 is made up of 14 amino acids. Germline CDR1 reads MNHEY; CDR2 reads SVGEGT. Losses at the gene ends were 2 bases for V and 2 bases for J; bases not matched to a gene: 2. The CDR3 sequence: CASSYGGVQETQYF. The CDR3 DNA reads as TGTGCCAGCAGTTACGGGGGGGTTCAAGAGACCCAGTACTTC.

This chain joins TRBV27 and TRBJ1-1; a weak D match, TRBD1 (5 bases). The CDR3 consists of 13 residues. In germline, CDR1 is MNHEY, CDR2 SMNVEV (reference sequence). V lost 5 bases and J lost 3, with 10 bases in between. The CDR3 nucleotides read TGTGCCAGCAGTAGGTGGGGGGACACTGAAGCTTTCTTT. This translates into CASSRWGDTEAFF.

The J gene is TRBJ1-6, the V gene TRBV4-1; D unclear. The V gene's germline CDR1 is MGHRA and CDR2 YSYEKL. V dropped 0 bases and J dropped 4 bases, with 16 bases sitting between them. CDR3 size: 18 residues. This CDR3 is CASSQEESVASYNSPLHF. The CDR3 region has the DNA TGCGCCAGCAGCCAAGAGGAGTCCGTAGCCAGTTATAATTCACCCCTCCACTTT.

This chain uses TRBV27 with TRBJ2-1; 7 bases fit TRBD1. With V trimmed by 6 bases and J by 8 bases, 10 bases remained unmatched. This CDR3 region has 14 residues. Germline lookup yields CDR1 MNHEY and CDR2 SMNVEV (reference sequence). CDR3 nucleotides: TGTGCCAGCAGCCTACAGGGGCCCGGGGATGAGCAGTTCTTC. Translated, it gives CASSLQGPGDEQFF.

This chain links TRBV5-4 with TRBJ2-7; TRBD2 agrees at 8 bases. This CDR3 spans 15 amino acids. V lost 4 bases, J lost 6 bases, and 12 bases stayed unmatched. CDR1 and CDR2 (germline): SGHNT, YYREEE (reference sequence). The CDR3 protein is CASSPGGRGVFEQYF. The DNA for the CDR3 is TGTGCCAGCAGCCCCGGGGGGCGGGGGGTTTTCGAGCAGTACTTC.

The V call is TRBV5-1, the J call TRBJ2-3, with TRBD2 as a possible D gene (8 bases). CDR3 length: 18 amino acids. Trimming stripped 2 bases from V and 0 bases from J, with 19 bases between. Germline assignment: CDR1 SGHRS and CDR2 YFSETQ. CDR3 region: CASSFGSAGGQSTDTQYF. CDR3 nucleotides: TGCGCCAGCAGCTTCGGAAGCGCGGGGGGACAGAGCACAGATACGCAGTATTTT.

The V and J genes are TRBV15 and TRBJ2-7; the D gene is possibly TRBD2 (5 bases). Germline-derived CDR1 and CDR2 are LNHNV and YYDKDF (reference sequence). V lost 3 bases, J lost 5 bases, and 26 bases lay in between. This CDR3 contains 18 residues. The CDR3 bases are TGTGCCACCAGCAGGGATGTACTGTTCTTCGAGGGAGAGGACGAGCAGTACTTC. Translated: CATSRDVLFFEGEDEQYF.

V is TRBV5-1 and J is TRBJ1-1; 8 nucleotides match TRBD1. Per the germline V gene, CDR1 is SGHRS and CDR2 is YFSETQ. This CDR3 comprises 20 residues. Germline trimming cut 1 base from V and 4 bases from J; bases unmatched to any gene: 21. This CDR3 is CASSLSLAGQGALSGTEAFF. CDR3 DNA sequence: TGCGCCAGCAGCTTGAGTCTGGCCGGGCAGGGGGCGTTAAGTGGCACTGAAGCTTTCTTT.

The chain joins TRBV7-9 to TRBJ2-7; D perhaps matches TRBD2 (6 bases). CDR3 length equals 14 residues. Germline CDR1 is SEHNR and CDR2 is FQNEAQ (reference sequence). V lost 0 bases to trimming and J lost 5 bases, with 11 bases between them. The CDR3, as DNA: TGTGCCAGCAGCTTAGCCCTGGGCGGGAACGAGCAGTACTTC. Its protein is CASSLALGGNEQYF.

The genes are TRBV28 and TRBJ1-1, with 7 bases fitting TRBD1. This CDR3 is built from 16 residues. Germline V gene data show CDR1 as MDHEN and CDR2 as SYDVKM. V lost 3 bases and J lost 6; bases outside the gene matches: 13. Here the CDR3 reads CASSFPPYRDRSEAFF. The CDR3 coding sequence is TGTGCCAGCAGTTTCCCTCCTTATAGGGACAGATCTGAAGCTTTCTTT.

This clone showed up just a few times. The CDR3 loop is CASSLTGTGGRNQPQHF. In nucleotides, the CDR3 is TGTGCCAGCAGTTTAACCGGGACAGGGGGACGCAATCAGCCCCAGCATTTT. The chain couples TRBV27 to TRBJ1-5; TRBD1 matches 11 bases. The CDR3 sequence is 17 residues long. Germline CDR1 and CDR2: MNHEY and SMNVEV (reference sequence). Trimming removed 2 bases from V and 2 bases from J; junction bases left unmatched: 5.

V gene TRBV19 combines with J gene TRBJ1-4; 11 bases match TRBD1. V lost 4 bases to trimming and J lost 8 bases; unmatched junction nucleotides: 9. Germline assignment: CDR1 LNHDA and CDR2 SQIVND (reference sequence). CDR3 length: 16 amino acids. CDR3 in amino acids: CASSREGQGANEKLFF. The CDR3, as DNA: TGTGCCAGTAGTAGAGAAGGACAGGGGGCCAACGAAAAACTGTTTTTT. Looking up the rest from reference TRBV19 and TRBJ1-4 gives the full variable domain: DGGITQSPKYLFRKEGQNVTLSCEQNLNHDAMYWYRQDPGQGLRLIYYSQIVNDFQKGDIAEGYSVSREKKESFPLTVTSAQKNPTAFYLCASSREGQGANEKLFFGSGTQLSVL.